These 21 T cell receptor beta chains originate from one sample sequenced in a study of CD8 T cells in Susac syndrome. Random hexamers were used to reverse transcribe an amount of roughly 0.45 to 1 ug RNA. MiXCR, applied by TCRdb to the immunoSEQ multiplex PCR reads, yields one record per CDR3 protein. The top ten clones hold 0.1% of a sample with about 190,000 distinct CDR3 sequences, approximately 95% of them seen once. Sequenced sample: CD4+ T cells from PBMCs. The receptors were gathered from a human donor in good health.

The rearrangement joins TRBV4-3 to TRBJ2-4; TRBD1 is a possible D gene (5 bases). With 3 bases removed from V and 4 bases from J, the gap between germline ends came to 16 bases. The CDR3 runs 16 residues. The germline V gene has CDR1 LGHNA and CDR2 YSLEER. CDR3 amino acids: CASSQNRQRSKNIQYF. CDR3 DNA: TGCGCCAGCAGCCAGAATCGACAGAGATCGAAAAACATTCAGTACTTC.

This sequence joins TRBV5-1 and TRBJ1-2, with TRBD1 matching over 9 bases. The CDR3 extends over 16 amino acids. Germline trimming cut 6 bases from V and 4 bases from J; bases unmatched to any gene: 13. Germline-derived CDR1 and CDR2 are SGHRS and YFSETQ. The CDR3 bases are TGCGCCAGCAAGTTGGACAGGGGCCGTGGAGGCTATGGCTACACCTTC. Protein sequence: CASKLDRGRGGYGYTF.

This clonotype showed up just once. The chain employs TRBV2 and TRBJ1-1; no firm D call. This CDR3 comprises 15 residues. The ends were cut back, 1 base at V and 1 base at J, with 10 bases in the middle. Germline loops: CDR1 SNHLY, CDR2 FYNNEI. The CDR3 DNA reads as TGTGCCAGCAGTGAAGGGTCAGCTCAGAACACTGAAGCTTTCTTT. It specifies CASSEGSAQNTEAFF.

This clonotype was found once. The V gene is TRBV3-1, the J gene TRBJ1-6; tentative D call: TRBD1 (6 bases). The germline V gene encodes CDR1 LGHDT and CDR2 YNNKEL (reference sequence). The CDR3 extends over 15 amino acids. V was pared by 0 bases and J by 8 bases, with 11 bases between. CDR3 residues: CASSQETGYYSPLHF. The CDR3 nucleotides are TGTGCCAGCAGCCAAGAAACAGGGTATTATTCACCCCTCCACTTT.

This clonotype has more than one count but fewer than ten. This sequence joins TRBV5-1 and TRBJ1-2, with 7 positions matching TRBD1. The CDR3 is made up of 14 amino acids. After removal of 3 bases from V and 6 bases from J, the junction contained 8 bases not matched to a gene. In germline, CDR1 is SGHRS, CDR2 YFSETQ. CDR3 DNA: TGCGCCAGCAGCTACCGACAGGGAGGCGATGGCTACACCTTC. It is translated as CASSYRQGGDGYTF.

The chain uses TRBV12-3 or TRBV12-4 and TRBJ2-5; D is perhaps TRBD1 or TRBD2 (5 bases each). The CDR3 loop spans 16 amino acids. Trimming left V 6 bases short and J 2 bases short, with 19 bases between. This CDR3 is CASRARDHPGQETQYF. CDR3 in DNA: TGTGCCAGCAGAGCCAGGGACCATCCAGGGCAAGAGACCCAGTACTTC.

This clonotype appeared a few times. The rearrangement links TRBV6-2 or TRBV6-3 to TRBJ2-3; D gene unclear. The germline V and J ends were trimmed by 2 bases and 5 bases, with 2 bases remaining between them. Germline V gives CDR1 MNHEY, CDR2 SVGEGT. The CDR3 consists of 11 residues. The CDR3 is CASSYKDTQYF. CDR3 nucleotides: TGTGCCAGCAGTTACAAAGATACGCAGTATTTT.

The chain recombines TRBV7-2 with TRBJ1-6; 8 bases align to TRBD1. V was clipped by 2 bases and J by 14 bases; unmatched bases: 5. Germline lookup yields CDR1 SGHTA and CDR2 FQGNSA. CDR3 length: 13 amino acids. The CDR3 DNA reads as TGTGCCAGCAGCTTAAATCAGGGGGCAACCCTCCACTTT. Protein sequence: CASSLNQGATLHF.

V and J are TRBV6-2 or TRBV6-3 and TRBJ2-7, with D tentatively TRBD2 (5 bases). Germline CDR1 and CDR2: MNHEY and SVGEGT. This CDR3 contains 16 residues. V shed 5 bases and J shed 4 bases, with 21 bases lying between them. The CDR3 nucleotides read TGTGCCAGCAGTCCCACGGGGTTCGGGATTCCATACGAGCAGTACTTC. It translates to CASSPTGFGIPYEQYF.

The chain carries TRBV20-1 and TRBJ2-4; D perhaps matches TRBD2 (6 bases). CDR3 length equals 12 residues. Trimming pared 2 bases from V and 6 bases from J, leaving 8 bases between. Germline lookup yields CDR1 DFQATT and CDR2 SNEGSKA (reference sequence). CDR3: CSARRTINIQYF. CDR3 coding DNA: TGCAGTGCTAGACGGACTATAAACATTCAGTACTTC.

The count of this clonotype is one. The CDR3 protein is CSASSDRVEDEQYF. The CDR3 DNA is TGCAGTGCTAGTTCCGACAGGGTCGAGGACGAGCAGTACTTC. The genes are TRBV20-1 and TRBJ2-7, with 7 bases aligning to TRBD1. Germline values: CDR1 DFQATT, CDR2 SNEGSKA (reference sequence). This CDR3 is 14 amino acids long. V gave up 3 bases and J gave up 5 bases; unmatched junction bases: 10.

The chain links TRBV7-2 to TRBJ1-2, with 10 bases identical to TRBD1. The CDR3 loop spans 15 amino acids. After removal of 4 bases from V and 2 bases from J, the junction contained 4 bases not matched to a gene. Looked up from germline, CDR1 is SGHTA and CDR2 is FQGNSA. The DNA for the CDR3 is TGTGCCAGCAGCTACGGGACAGGGGAAAACTATGGCTACACCTTC. Protein product: CASSYGTGENYGYTF.

The chain has TRBV7-2 and TRBJ2-7; D is ambiguous. This CDR3 has 14 residues. V shed 1 base and J shed 6 bases, with 13 bases lying between them. Germline V gene lookup returns CDR1 SGHTA and CDR2 FQGNSA. For the CDR3, the DNA is TGTGCCAGCAGCTTAGGCTGGCTGAATCTCGAGCAGTACTTC. This translates into CASSLGWLNLEQYF.

The chain uses TRBV4-1 and TRBJ1-1; D is perhaps TRBD1 (6 bases). V was cut by 2 bases and J by 5 bases, with 15 bases left in between. From germline, CDR1 is MGHRA and CDR2 YSYEKL. The CDR3 sequence is 15 residues long. CDR3 nucleotide sequence: TGCGCCAGCAGCCAACAACAGGGATTTCCGACTGAAGCTTTCTTT. It is translated as CASSQQQGFPTEAFF.

J is TRBJ2-7 and V is TRBV6-5; the D gene is possibly TRBD2 (7 bases). This CDR3 region has 14 residues. Trimming took 4 bases from V and 3 from J, leaving 13 bases between them. Per the germline V gene, CDR1 is MNHEY and CDR2 is SVGAGI. The CDR3 nucleotides read TGTGCCAGCAGTTCGATTAGGGGGGGCTACGAGCAGTACGTC. Residues: CASSSIRGGYEQYV.

Here the CDR3 DNA reads TGTGCCAGCAGCGTTGAGGATCACTATGGGGCCAAAAACATTCAGTACTTC. Protein: CASSVEDHYGAKNIQYF. The chain has TRBV9 and TRBJ2-4; D unclear. Germline-derived CDR1 and CDR2 are SGDLS and YYNGEE. V lost 2 bases and J 1 base, leaving 16 bases between the germline ends. CDR3 size: 17 residues.

This clonotype occurred once. The genes are TRBV6-2 or TRBV6-3 and TRBJ2-2; perhaps D is TRBD1 or TRBD2 (5 bases each). Germline assignment: CDR1 MNHEY and CDR2 SVGEGT. The CDR3 runs to 14 residues. V lost 4 bases to trimming and J lost 3 bases, with 9 bases between them. CDR3 coding DNA: TGTGCCAGCAGTTCCTCGGGACACACCGGGGAGCTGTTTTTT. Residues: CASSSSGHTGELFF.

The V call is TRBV7-3, the J call TRBJ1-1, with unresolved D. The V gene lost 3 bases and the J gene lost 2 bases, with 7 bases spanning the gap. CDR3 size: 13 residues. Per germline, CDR1 SGHTA and CDR2 FQGTGA. DNA of the CDR3: TGTGCCAGCAGCTTCCATTCAAACACTGAAGCTTTCTTT. Its protein product is CASSFHSNTEAFF.

The chain has TRBV24-1 and TRBJ1-2; D is ambiguous. Deletions cut 4 bases from V and 5 bases from J, with 13 bases between. Per the germline V gene, CDR1 is KGHDR and CDR2 is SFDVKD. This CDR3 comprises 14 residues. CDR3 loop: CATSEGGTSYGYTF. The CDR3, as DNA: TGTGCCACCAGTGAGGGCGGAACTAGTTATGGCTACACCTTC.

This clonotype has just one count. This chain links TRBV5-1 with TRBJ2-3; D is perhaps TRBD2 (6 bases). V shed 2 bases and J shed 0 bases, with 13 bases lying between them. Germline values: CDR1 SGHRS, CDR2 YFSETQ. The CDR3 has 16 amino acids. CDR3 amino acids: CASSLGAGASTDTQYF. The DNA for the CDR3 is TGCGCCAGCAGCTTAGGAGCGGGCGCTAGCACAGATACGCAGTATTTT.

The chain employs TRBV3-1 and TRBJ1-1; D call uncertain. The V end lost 1 base, the J end lost 4 bases, and 4 bases lay between the germline ends. Germline V gene data show CDR1 as LGHDT and CDR2 as YNNKEL (reference sequence). This CDR3 region has 12 residues. The CDR3 DNA follows: TGTGCCAGCAGCCAAGCGCTCACTGAAGCTTTCTTT. Translation gives CASSQALTEAFF.